The sequence of this TCR beta chain was determined in a study of blood T cell repertoires in COVID-19. Generated by immunoSEQ multiplex PCR, the TCRdb table keeps only in-frame clones and is missing some. The top ten clones hold over 13% of a sample with approximately 190,000 clones, around 80% of them seen once. Trimming removed 5 bases from V and 2 bases from J, with 16 bases in between. This CDR3 contains 15 residues. Germline values: CDR1 SGHRS, CDR2 YFSETQ. Sequenced sample: peripheral blood. The origin of this receptor is a man aged 25 to 40 with active or convalescent COVID-19. V is TRBV5-1 and J is TRBJ1-1; tentatively, D is TRBD1 (6 bases). The CDR3, as DNA: TGCGCCAGCAGAGCTGCGGGGGCTTCCAACACTGAAGCTTTCTTT. Protein: CASRAAGASNTEAFF. Full variable domain (outside the CDR3, taken from reference TRBV5-1 and TRBJ1-1): KAGVTQTPRYLIKTRGQQVTLSCSPISGHRSVSWYQQTPGQGLQFLFEYFSETQRNKGNFPGRFSGRQFSNSRSEMNVSTLELGDSALYLCASRAAGASNTEAFFGQGTRLTVV.